This entry features one T cell receptor (beta chain) sequence. This clonotype was detected a few times. There is no known antigen for this receptor. No base quality information exists; no much larger clone differs at one position. This was a case-control study nested in a cohort of healthcare workers in London, UK, who had nasopharyngeal swab PCR tests and blood samples taken every week. Healthcare workers were enrolled in the week of the UK lockdown, from 23 to 31 March 2020, and were followed every week for up to roughly 15 weeks. This sample is part of a study of early T cells in non-severe SARS-CoV-2 infection (dated by TCRdb to the early 2020s). The study in broad terms: TCR sequencing used bulk RNA from unsorted whole blood, so alpha and beta chains could not be paired. Findings and caveats that apply to the study as a whole: Matching against VDJdb was skewed toward anti-spike CD8 responses, likely underestimated virus-specific expansions, and missed private and CD4 specificities.

Libraries were prepared through 5' RACE. The sequencing machine was a NextSeq 500. Unique molecular identifiers were attached to individual cDNA molecules in the TCR library protocol so that sequencing error and PCR bias could be corrected. Sequencing covered both TCR alpha and beta chains, and within each sample the abundances of alpha and beta sequences were tightly co-correlated. The paper's data handling went like this. V gene, J gene and CDR3 annotation of TCR sequences was performed with Decombinator V4. Expanded TCRs were defined as changing significantly between any two time points under a Poisson model with p below 0.0001. Abundances of TCRs were expressed as counts per million after normalisation to the total number of TCRs sequenced in each sample. TRAV1-2 paired with TRAJ12, TRAJ20 or TRAJ33 defined MAIT TCRs, while TRAV10 paired with TRAJ18 defined iNKT TCRs. VDJdb, accessed 1 November 2021, was searched for CMV, EBV and SARS-CoV-2 annotated TCRs, excluding TCRs annotated for multiple antigens. TCRdb trimmed the raw reads at Q25, called clones with MiXCR and kept productive beta chains. One record per CDR3 amino acid sequence lists the most common genes and DNA. TCRdb, not the original authors, processed these V and J calls. A total of tens of thousands of distinct CDR3 sequences appear in this sample, 13% to 15% of them only once. Roughly 3.7% of the sample is taken by the ten largest.

Trimming accounts for 5 bases at V and 3 bases at J, while the number of junction bases matched to no gene is 3. Inclusive of the bounding cysteine and phenylalanine, the CDR3 is 15 residues long. Only the CDR3 part of the read is kept: 45 bases, read in frame from the first base. According to the germline V gene, CDR1 reads SNHLY and CDR2 reads FYNNEI. The chain uses TRBV2 and TRBJ2-1, with TRBD2 identical over 11 junction bases. The material sequenced was whole blood, taken at baseline. This clonotype was obtained from an adult who was a healthcare worker with PCR-confirmed SARS-CoV-2 infection or an uninfected control (not recorded which). The nucleotide sequence is TGTGCCAGCAGTTCGACTAGCGGGATCTACAATGAGCAGTTCTTC. Its protein product is CASSSTSGIYNEQFF.